Each of the 24 T cell receptor beta chains below was sequenced from the same sample in a study of blood T cells in healthy people across ages. Primed by a sample-barcoded 5' primer and a J-beta primer mix, a second PCR proceeded for about 7 to 11 cycles. TCRdb reanalysed the 5' RACE reads using MiXCR and keeps one entry per CDR3 protein. The sample has around 1,700,000 distinct CDR3 sequences; approximately 30% are singletons. The material sequenced was blood. These TCRs come from a woman under 40 in good health.

This clonotype was found a few times. The rearrangement joins TRBV3-1 to TRBJ1-1; D ambiguous. Germline assignment: CDR1 LGHDT and CDR2 YNNKEL (reference sequence). This CDR3 contains 14 residues. Trimming removed 3 bases from V and 1 base from J, with 9 bases in between. CDR3 sequence reads: CASSHLHSNTEAFF. The CDR3 DNA reads TGTGCCAGCAGCCACCTCCATTCGAACACTGAAGCTTTCTTT.

This clonotype was detected only a few times. As DNA, the CDR3 is TGTGCCAGCAGGCCAACTGGGAATGAGCAGTTCTTC. Translation: CASRPTGNEQFF. This sequence joins TRBV6-2 or TRBV6-3 and TRBJ2-1; D ambiguous. Germline V CDR1 and CDR2: MNHEY, SVGEGT. V was shortened by 6 bases and J by 7 bases, with 10 bases between the two germline ends. CDR3 length equals 12 residues.

The chain recombines TRBV24-1 with TRBJ2-7, with a weak D call TRBD1 (6 bases). The CDR3 spans 16 residues. V was cut by 0 bases and J by 7 bases, with 18 bases left in between. CDR1 KGHDR and CDR2 SFDVKD come from the germline V gene. The CDR3, as DNA: TGTGCCACCAGTGATTTGCTACAGGGCCATACCAGGGAGCAGTACTTC. Translating it yields CATSDLLQGHTREQYF.

The rearrangement uses TRBV3-1 and TRBJ1-2; 8 positions agree with TRBD1. The CDR3 contains 15 residues. Trimming cost V 2 bases and J 2 bases; bases outside gene matches: 4. Germline CDR1 and CDR2: LGHDT and YNNKEL (reference sequence). The chain's CDR3 is CASSQRQGHNYGYTF. In DNA form, the CDR3 reads TGTGCCAGCAGCCAACGACAGGGGCACAACTATGGCTACACCTTC.

This chain joins TRBV7-9 and TRBJ1-1, with unresolved D. The V and J ends lost 4 bases and 1 base respectively, with 10 bases between them. This CDR3 has 14 residues. Germline-derived CDR1 and CDR2 are SEHNR and FQNEAQ (reference sequence). The CDR3 nucleotides read TGTGCCAGCAGCTCAAGCACGGCGAACACTGAAGCTTTCTTT. This encodes CASSSSTANTEAFF.

A note on this clonotype: At one end, the junction sequence differs from germline, possibly due to a read error. The chain has TRBV29-1 and TRBJ2-4; a possible D gene is TRBD2 (5 bases). This CDR3 region has 11 residues. The V gene's germline CDR1 is SQVTM and CDR2 ANQGSEA. Written as DNA, the CDR3 is TGCAGCGTTGACTGGGATACTGGAGGTGGCTTC. It is translated as CSVDWDTGGGF.

CDR3 in amino acids: CSASGQGLDYGYTF. The CDR3 DNA reads TGCAGTGCTAGTGGACAGGGGTTGGACTATGGCTACACCTTC. The chain employs TRBV20-1 and TRBJ1-2; 9 positions match TRBD1. V lost 3 bases, J lost 3 bases, and 5 bases stayed unmatched. This CDR3 spans 14 amino acids. Germline V CDR1 and CDR2: DFQATT, SNEGSKA (reference sequence).

The chain links TRBV5-1 to TRBJ1-2; D unresolved. Germline V gene sequence: CDR1 SGHRS, CDR2 YFSETQ. The CDR3 extends over 11 amino acids. Trimming removed 0 bases at V and 11 bases at J, with 8 bases between. The CDR3 loop is CASSLDRIYTF. In nucleotides, the CDR3 is TGCGCCAGCAGCTTGGACAGAATATACACCTTC.

This clonotype came up a few times. The chain recombines TRBV20-1 with TRBJ1-4, with a possible D match to TRBD1 (5 bases). Trimming shortened V by 2 bases and J by 5 bases, and 12 bases separated the two germline ends. CDR3 size: 14 residues. Looked up from germline, CDR1 is DFQATT and CDR2 is SNEGSKA (reference sequence). The CDR3 DNA is TGCAGTGCTAGATCACAGGCTTACAATGAAAAACTGTTTTTT. Encoded protein: CSARSQAYNEKLFF.

This clonotype was counted many times. The J gene is TRBJ2-1, the V gene TRBV11-1; TRBD2 matches 8 bases. The V segment lost 5 bases and the J segment 1 base; nucleotides outside the gene matches: 4. Germline CDR1 SGHAT, CDR2 FQDESV (reference sequence). This CDR3 is built from 15 residues. The CDR3 region has the DNA TGTGCCAGCAGCGCGGGGGGTGGATCCTACAATGAGCAGTTCTTC. It codes for CASSAGGGSYNEQFF.

The genes are TRBV7-9 and TRBJ2-5; TRBD1 is a possible D gene (6 bases). The germline V gene has CDR1 SEHNR and CDR2 FQNEAQ (reference sequence). The ends were cut back, 0 bases at V and 5 bases at J, with 13 bases in the middle. The CDR3 runs 15 residues. This chain's CDR3 is CASSLAGARGETQYF. The CDR3 coding sequence is TGTGCCAGCAGCTTAGCAGGGGCGAGGGGGGAGACCCAGTACTTC.

This clonotype was observed many times. This rearrangement joins TRBV20-1 to TRBJ1-2; TRBD1 is a possible D gene (6 bases). The CDR3 extends over 14 amino acids. CDR1 DFQATT and CDR2 SNEGSKA come from the germline V gene (reference sequence). Trimming shortened V by 3 bases and J by 3 bases, and 14 bases separated the two germline ends. CDR3 in DNA: TGCAGTGCTAGGGACCAGGGGCGGTACTATGGCTACACCTTC. Its protein is CSARDQGRYYGYTF.

There are a few counts of this clonotype. The rearrangement uses TRBV7-2 and TRBJ2-2; no clear D. Germline CDR1 SGHTA, CDR2 FQGNSA. This CDR3 spans 15 amino acids. V shed 6 bases and J shed 3 bases, with 14 bases lying between them. The CDR3 reads CASSPDPADTGELFF. CDR3 nucleotide sequence: TGTGCCAGCAGTCCGGACCCTGCAGACACCGGGGAGCTGTTTTTT. The full variable domain, with the rest looked up from reference TRBV7-2 and TRBJ2-2, is GAGVSQSPSNKVTEKGKDVELRCDPISGHTALYWYRQSLGQGLEFLIYFQGNSAPDKSGLPSDRFSAERTGGSVSTLTIQRTQQEDSAVYLCASSPDPADTGELFFGEGSRLTVL.

This chain connects TRBV5-8 to TRBJ2-1; D is perhaps TRBD1 (6 bases). This CDR3 comprises 13 residues. Germline V gene data show CDR1 as SGHTS and CDR2 as YDEGEE. Trimming removed 1 base at V and 15 bases at J, with 17 bases between. The CDR3 loop is CASSLLGASIRFF. The DNA of the CDR3 is TGTGCCAGCAGCTTGTTGGGGGCCAGTATCCGGTTCTTC.

This chain connects TRBV6-2 or TRBV6-3 to TRBJ1-5; TRBD1 matches at 8 bases. The CDR3 length is 14 residues. CDR1 and CDR2 (germline): MNHEY, SVGEGT. Losses at the gene ends were 7 bases for V and 4 bases for J; bases not matched to a gene: 6. As DNA, the CDR3 is TGTGCCAGCAACCTAAACAGGGGGAATCAGCCCCAGCATTTT. It encodes CASNLNRGNQPQHF.

This clonotype was seen repeatedly, ten times or more. The chain's CDR3 is CASSLVAGGGRGKNIQYF. In DNA, the CDR3 is TGTGCCAGCAGCTTAGTGGCGGGGGGGGGCAGGGGCAAAAACATTCAGTACTTC. The chain is built from TRBV7-2 and TRBJ2-4, with TRBD2 matching over 9 bases. V lost 1 base, J lost 3 bases, and 10 bases stayed unmatched. The CDR3 consists of 18 residues. Germline V gene data show CDR1 as SGHTA and CDR2 as FQGNSA.

This clonotype was recorded a few times. The V gene is TRBV30, the J gene TRBJ2-7, with TRBD2 identical over 11 bases. The J segment lost 10 bases and the V segment lost 7 bases, leaving 15 bases of the junction unmatched. Germline assignment: CDR1 GTSNPN and CDR2 SVGIG (reference sequence). The CDR3 sequence is 14 residues long. CDR3 sequence: CAFAGTSGFRTQYF. The CDR3 DNA reads as TGTGCCTTCGCCGGGACTAGCGGCTTCAGAACCCAGTACTTC.

The chain is built from TRBV5-1 and TRBJ1-1; no clear D. V lost 0 bases, J lost 10 bases, and 10 bases lay in between. The CDR3 contains 12 residues. Germline V gene data show CDR1 as SGHRS and CDR2 as YFSETQ. The CDR3 reads CASSLDGGLAFF. The CDR3 bases are TGCGCCAGCAGCTTGGACGGTGGATTAGCTTTCTTT.

Comments on this clonotype: An end of the junction differs from the germline gene, which may be a read error. The chain recombines TRBV9 with TRBJ2-5, with TRBD2 as a possible D gene (5 bases). The CDR3 covers 13 residues. The germline V gene encodes CDR1 SGDLS and CDR2 YYNGEE. CDR3 DNA sequence: TGTGCCAGCAACGTAGAAGCGGAAGAGACTCAGTACTTC. This translates into CASNVEAEETQYF.

There are a few counts of this clonotype. This chain links TRBV7-2 with TRBJ2-5; 10 bases agree with TRBD2. V trimming: 0 bases; J trimming: 11 bases; junction bases outside the gene matches: 21. The CDR3 loop spans 19 amino acids. Germline loops: CDR1 SGHTA, CDR2 FQGNSA. The CDR3 here is CASSLAGLAGVAEVWEQYF. In DNA, the CDR3 is TGTGCCAGCAGCTTAGCTGGGCTAGCGGGAGTAGCAGAGGTGTGGGAGCAGTACTTC.

The table lists this clonotype with a few counts. The rearrangement links TRBV12-5 to TRBJ2-1; D gene ambiguous. CDR1 and CDR2 (germline): LGHNT, FRNRAP. Between the trimmed V and J ends, which lost 5 bases and 4 bases, there was a span of 18 bases. The CDR3 runs 16 residues. This CDR3 reads CASGASPPDAYNEQFF. For the CDR3, the DNA is TGTGCTAGTGGTGCATCACCCCCAGACGCTTACAATGAGCAGTTCTTC. Variable domain in full (rest from reference TRBV12-5 and TRBJ2-1): DARVTQTPRHKVTEMGQEVTMRCQPILGHNTVFWYRQTMMQGLELLAYFRNRAPLDDSGMPKDRFSAEMPDATLATLKIQPSEPRDSAVYFCASGASPPDAYNEQFFGPGTRLTVL.

The chain combines TRBV7-9 with TRBJ2-1, with 11 bases that match TRBD2. This CDR3 has 14 amino acids. Germline CDR1 is SEHNR and CDR2 is FQNEAQ (reference sequence). The V and J ends lost 8 bases and 6 bases, in that order; junction bases with no gene match: 6. The CDR3, as DNA: TGTGCCAGCGGAACTAGCGGGGGAATCAATGAGCAGTTCTTC. Its protein product is CASGTSGGINEQFF.

This clonotype has more than one count but fewer than ten. CDR3: CASSPHPSAGTYEQYF. The CDR3 bases are TGTGCCAGCAGTCCCCACCCCTCGGCAGGCACGTACGAGCAGTACTTC. The chain joins TRBV28 to TRBJ2-7; no reliable D call. The CDR3 spans 16 residues. V lost 5 bases to trimming and J lost 4 bases, with 21 bases between them. Germline V lookup: CDR1 MDHEN, CDR2 SYDVKM.

Details on this clonotype: A read error may be the cause here, since a much bigger clone is one base away. The rearrangement links TRBV6-1 to TRBJ1-2, with D possibly TRBD1 on 5 matching bases. Per germline, CDR1 MNHNS and CDR2 SASEGT. V lost 1 base, J lost 6 bases, and 18 bases lay in between. This CDR3 comprises 16 residues. CDR3: CASSEVGGDYVHGYTF. CDR3 in DNA: TGTGCCAGCAGTGAAGTTGGAGGGGATTACGTCCATGGCTACACCTTC.